One sample yielded the 18 T cell receptor beta chains listed below, sequenced in a study of blood T cell repertoires in COVID-19. Here immunoSEQ multiplex PCR was the method, and the copy in TCRdb shows in-frame clones only, minus some. The sample includes under 85,000 clones, over 70% of them seen just once. Sample: peripheral blood. These receptor sequences come from a middle-aged man with acute or convalescent COVID-19.

CDR3 coding DNA: TGTGCCAGCAGCCCGGTCCCAGACGGGGAGACCCAGTACTTC. This gives the protein CASSPVPDGETQYF. The chain couples TRBV7-2 to TRBJ2-5; D is ambiguous. The V and J ends lost 5 bases and 5 bases respectively, with 15 bases between them. The CDR3 is 14 residues long. Germline V gene lookup returns CDR1 SGHTA and CDR2 FQGNSA.

The gene calls are TRBV6-5 and TRBJ1-5; TRBD1 agrees at 9 bases. CDR3 size: 14 residues. The germline V gene encodes CDR1 MNHEY and CDR2 SVGAGI. The junction had 7 bases not matched to a gene; V was cut back by 6 bases and J by 7 bases. CDR3 residues: CASSPGTGIQPQHF. The CDR3 DNA reads as TGTGCCAGCAGCCCCGGGACAGGGATCCAGCCCCAGCATTTT.

The rearrangement joins TRBV4-2 to TRBJ2-1, with 9 bases matching TRBD1. CDR3 length equals 14 residues. V lost 4 bases, J lost 9 bases, and 7 bases stayed unmatched. In germline, CDR1 is LGHNA, CDR2 YNFKEQ. CDR3 sequence reads: CASSLESTGGEQFF. Written as DNA, the CDR3 is TGTGCCAGCAGCCTCGAATCGACAGGGGGTGAGCAGTTCTTC.

The CDR3 here is CAHRGGDTQYF. The CDR3 region has the DNA TGTGCTCACAGGGGGGGAGATACGCAGTATTTT. The chain has TRBV10-3 and TRBJ2-3; the D gene is possibly TRBD1 (8 bases). CDR3 length: 11 amino acids. Germline V gene sequence: CDR1 ENHRY, CDR2 SYGVKD.

This clone was seen only once. The chain combines TRBV15 with TRBJ2-7; 8 bases are shared with TRBD2. Germline CDR1 LNHNV, CDR2 YYDKDF (reference sequence). After removal of 3 bases from V and 4 bases from J, the junction contained 11 bases not matched to a gene. This CDR3 is built from 16 residues. CDR3 sequence reads: CATSRVSPAGVYEQYF. CDR3 nucleotides: TGTGCCACCAGCAGGGTTTCCCCAGCGGGAGTATACGAGCAGTACTTC.

The chain employs TRBV11-2 and TRBJ2-3, with TRBD1 as a possible D gene (6 bases). V was shortened by 2 bases and J by 5 bases, with 17 bases between the two germline ends. CDR3 length: 16 residues. Germline V CDR1 and CDR2: SGHAT, FQNNGV. CDR3 nucleotides: TGTGCCAGCAGCTTATTGCTGGGCCGAGGGGGAGATACGCAGTATTTT. Translated: CASSLLLGRGGDTQYF.

This sequence joins TRBV6-2 or TRBV6-3 and TRBJ2-4; 9 bases align to TRBD1. The CDR3 sequence is 15 residues long. V lost 4 bases and J lost 8; bases outside the gene matches: 9. Looked up from germline, CDR1 is MNHEY and CDR2 is SVGEGT. CDR3 coding DNA: TGTGCCAGCAGTTTTCCCGGGACAGGGATTTACATTCAGTACTTC. Protein product: CASSFPGTGIYIQYF.

V and J are TRBV4-3 and TRBJ2-2, with D possibly being TRBD2 (6 bases). V lost 4 bases and J 2 bases, leaving 14 bases between the germline ends. CDR3 length equals 16 residues. Germline V gives CDR1 LGHNA, CDR2 YSLEER. CDR3 sequence reads: CASSLQWGVNTGELFF. The CDR3, as DNA: TGCGCCAGCAGCCTGCAGTGGGGGGTTAACACCGGGGAGCTGTTTTTT.

The chain combines TRBV12-3 or TRBV12-4 with TRBJ1-1, with 9 bases aligning to TRBD1. CDR3 length: 12 amino acids. J lost 8 bases, V lost 8 bases, and 6 bases had no gene match. CDR3 loop: CASQDRGQEAFF. For the CDR3, the DNA is TGTGCCAGCCAGGACAGGGGTCAGGAAGCTTTCTTT.

This clone appeared a few times. The chain combines TRBV6-2 or TRBV6-3 with TRBJ2-1; 8 nucleotides line up with TRBD1. Germline lookup yields CDR1 MNHEY and CDR2 SVGEGT. The CDR3 length is 15 residues. Germline trimming cut 4 bases from V and 9 bases from J; bases unmatched to any gene: 11. The CDR3 sequence is CASSSGQVKGSEQFF. CDR3 coding DNA: TGTGCCAGCAGTTCGGGACAGGTAAAAGGAAGTGAGCAGTTCTTC.

The DNA of the CDR3 is TGTGCCAGCAGTACAAGGACACCGGAGAACTATGGCTACACCTTC. It encodes CASSTRTPENYGYTF. V and J are TRBV27 and TRBJ1-2, with a possible D match to TRBD1 (5 bases). The V and J ends lost 5 bases and 2 bases respectively, with 15 bases between them. Germline assignment: CDR1 MNHEY and CDR2 SMNVEV (reference sequence). This CDR3 contains 15 residues.

This clone was detected once. The rearrangement uses TRBV9 and TRBJ1-3; the D gene is possibly TRBD1 (6 bases). CDR1 is SGDLS, CDR2 YYNGEE, per germline. The CDR3 runs 16 residues. V was cut by 3 bases and J by 0 bases, with 13 bases left in between. CDR3 protein: CASSEGTRFSGNTIYF. Written as DNA, the CDR3 is TGTGCCAGCAGCGAGGGGACAAGGTTCTCTGGAAACACCATATATTTT.

This rearrangement joins TRBV6-6 to TRBJ2-2, with D possibly TRBD1 on 6 matching bases. V dropped 6 bases and J dropped 2 bases, with 10 bases sitting between them. The germline V gene encodes CDR1 MNHNY and CDR2 SVGAGI (reference sequence). The CDR3 loop spans 14 amino acids. This chain's CDR3 is CASRQQGNTGELFF. In DNA, the CDR3 is TGTGCCAGCAGACAACAGGGTAACACCGGGGAGCTGTTTTTT.

The chain joins TRBV28 to TRBJ2-5; 10 bases match TRBD1. This CDR3 is 16 amino acids long. Trimming removed 5 bases from V and 2 bases from J; junction bases left unmatched: 8. Per the germline V gene, CDR1 is MDHEN and CDR2 is SYDVKM. CDR3 sequence (DNA): TGTGCCAGCAGTCCTCGACAGGGGGCAGGGCAAGAGACCCAGTACTTC. Residues: CASSPRQGAGQETQYF.

The table lists this clone with a count of one. This rearrangement joins TRBV28 to TRBJ2-7; 10 nucleotides agree with TRBD2. V trimming: 8 bases; J trimming: 3 bases; junction bases outside the gene matches: 10. The CDR3 runs to 15 residues. Germline lookup yields CDR1 MDHEN and CDR2 SYDVKM. This CDR3 reads CASRKIGLADYEQYF. CDR3 nucleotide sequence: TGTGCCAGCCGGAAAATTGGACTAGCGGACTACGAGCAGTACTTC.

Comments on this clone: The junction does not match germline at one end; this may be a read error. CDR3 amino acids: CARSFGGRGSYEQYF. DNA for the CDR3: TGTGCCAGGAGTTTCGGGGGGAGGGGCTCCTACGAGCAGTACTTC. The chain uses TRBV27 and TRBJ2-7; 7 bases are shared with TRBD2. There are 15 residues in the CDR3. CDR1 is MNHEY and CDR2 is SMNVEV in the germline V gene (reference sequence).

The chain recombines TRBV18 with TRBJ2-2; 7 bases line up with TRBD2. The CDR3 contains 16 residues. The germline V gene has CDR1 KGHSH and CDR2 LQKENI. With 5 bases clipped from V and 4 bases from J, the junction kept 10 bases outside the gene matches. CDR3 loop: CASSIVSGLSTGELFF. DNA of the CDR3: TGTGCCAGCTCAATCGTTAGCGGGTTAAGCACCGGGGAGCTGTTTTTT.

The chain carries TRBV6-5 and TRBJ2-3, with 8 bases matching TRBD1. The V gene's germline CDR1 is MNHEY and CDR2 SVGAGI. There are 15 residues in the CDR3. V was clipped by 2 bases and J by 4 bases; unmatched bases: 5. DNA for the CDR3: TGTGCCAGCAGTTACGCGGACAGGGCGGCAGATACGCAGTATTTT. Residues: CASSYADRAADTQYF.